The 29 T cell receptor beta chains below come from one sample, sequenced in a study of T cell repertoires in cytomegalovirus infection. TCRdb reanalysed the reads using MiXCR and keeps one entry per CDR3 protein. The repertoire holds 310,000 or so distinct CDR3 sequences, about a quarter seen once, with roughly 14% in the top ten. Sequences were obtained from PBMCs. The receptors shown here come from a human donor in good health (CMV status not recorded). Some clones in this sample may be carry-over from other donors' samples.

V is TRBV10-3 and J is TRBJ2-2; D not resolved. V gave up 8 bases and J gave up 0 bases, with 13 bases separating them. CDR1 and CDR2 from the germline V gene are ENHRY and SYGVKD. The length of the CDR3 is 15 residues. The CDR3 nucleotides read TGTGCCATCGCCCAAGTTGGGTCGAACACCGGGGAGCTGTTTTTT. The encoded protein is CAIAQVGSNTGELFF.

The chain recombines TRBV7-8 with TRBJ1-1; D not resolved. The CDR3 totals 14 residues. V dropped 3 bases and J dropped 11 bases, with 19 bases sitting between them. The germline V gene has CDR1 SGHVS and CDR2 FQNEAQ. CDR3 DNA sequence: TGTGCCAGCAGCTTTACCCCCGACAAACATGGCGCTTTCTTT. Translated, it gives CASSFTPDKHGAFF.

The chain recombines TRBV19 with TRBJ2-7, with 8 bases matching TRBD1. Losses at the gene ends were 5 bases for V and 1 base for J; bases not matched to a gene: 7. Germline V gene sequence: CDR1 LNHDA, CDR2 SQIVND (reference sequence). The CDR3 has 15 residues. The CDR3: CASSSPGTGSYEQYF. In DNA form, the CDR3 reads TGTGCCAGTAGTTCCCCCGGGACAGGTTCCTACGAGCAGTACTTC.

This clonotype was observed at least ten times. One end of the junction does not line up with germline, which may come from a read error. The rearrangement joins TRBV7-7 to TRBJ1-3, with D unresolved. The CDR3 has 13 residues. Germline-derived CDR1 and CDR2 are SSHAT and FNYEAQ (reference sequence). CDR3: CASSSDPGNTIYF. The CDR3 DNA sequence: TGTGCTAGCAGCTCGGACCCAGGAAACACCATATATTTT.

The rearrangement uses TRBV27 and TRBJ2-7, with 8 bases that match TRBD2. Per the germline V gene, CDR1 is MNHEY and CDR2 is SMNVEV (reference sequence). This CDR3 has 16 amino acids. V trimming: 3 bases; J trimming: 5 bases; junction bases outside the gene matches: 12. The CDR3 DNA follows: TGTGCCAGCAGTTTCCTCGGTGCGGGAGGTGACGACGAGCAGTACTTC. Its translation is CASSFLGAGGDDEQYF.

This clonotype was found many times. The genes are TRBV12-3 or TRBV12-4 and TRBJ1-6; maybe TRBD1 (6 bases). Trimming removed 2 bases at V and 7 bases at J, with 9 bases between. The CDR3 is made up of 14 amino acids. Written as DNA, the CDR3 is TGTGCCAGCAGTTTACGACAGGAGAATTCACCCCTCCACTTT. This translates into CASSLRQENSPLHF.

This clonotype showed up just once. V is TRBV12-3 or TRBV12-4 and J is TRBJ2-1; 8 bases line up with TRBD2. The CDR3 spans 15 residues. Trimming took 1 base from V and 7 from J; bases not matched to a gene: 6. DNA of the CDR3: TGTGCCAGCAGTTTAGAGAGCGGGAGTCGAAATGAGCAGTTCTTC. Translation: CASSLESGSRNEQFF.

The gene calls are TRBV28 and TRBJ1-1; TRBD1 matches at 7 bases. The germline CDR1 and CDR2 sequences are MDHEN and SYDVKM. This CDR3 is 18 amino acids long. V was clipped by 1 base and J by 2 bases; unmatched bases: 13. As DNA, the CDR3 is TGTGCCAGCAGTTTATTTAGGCTCCGGGACAGCTTTAACACTGAAGCTTTCTTT. Encoded protein: CASSLFRLRDSFNTEAFF.

This clonotype was seen a handful of times. This chain joins TRBV4-3 and TRBJ2-7; D gene ambiguous. The CDR3 runs to 15 residues. Deletions cut 3 bases from V and 0 bases from J, with 12 bases between. Germline assignment: CDR1 LGHNA and CDR2 YSLEER. CDR3 region: CASSHSGRNSYEQYF. The CDR3 nucleotides read TGCGCCAGCAGCCATTCCGGGCGAAACTCCTACGAGCAGTACTTC.

The chain couples TRBV28 to TRBJ2-5; TRBD1 might be the D (5 bases). The V end lost 3 bases, the J end lost 2 bases, and 7 bases lay between the germline ends. Germline lookup yields CDR1 MDHEN and CDR2 SYDVKM. The CDR3 covers 13 residues. CDR3 amino acids: CASSFQGQETQYF. CDR3 in DNA: TGTGCCAGCAGTTTCCAGGGACAAGAGACCCAGTACTTC. The variable domain in full, with the rest retrieved from reference TRBV28 and TRBJ2-5, is DVKVTQSSRYLVKRTGEKVFLECVQDMDHENMFWYRQDPGLGLRLIYFSYDVKMKEKGDIPEGYSVSREKKERFSLILESASTNQTSMYLCASSFQGQETQYFGPGTRLLVL.

This clonotype has a handful of counts. V is TRBV7-2 and J is TRBJ1-6; D remains unclear. The ends were cut back, 1 base at V and 9 bases at J, with 13 bases in the middle. The CDR3 is 15 residues long. From germline, CDR1 is SGHTA and CDR2 FQGNSA. CDR3 sequence (DNA): TGTGCCAGCAGCTTAGGTTTGGTTGCGGGTTCACCCCTCCACTTT. Translating gives CASSLGLVAGSPLHF.

By share, this clonotype ranks as medium-sized. The V and J genes are TRBV7-8 and TRBJ2-5; possibly TRBD1 or TRBD2 for D (5 bases each). V was clipped by 4 bases and J by 2 bases, with 14 bases between them. This CDR3 spans 15 amino acids. The germline V gene encodes CDR1 SGHVS and CDR2 FQNEAQ. As DNA, the CDR3 is TGTGCCAGCAGCTCCCCCGGGGCGTGGCAAGAGACCCAGTACTTC. Protein sequence: CASSSPGAWQETQYF.

This clonotype was counted at least ten times. This chain uses TRBV7-2 with TRBJ2-4; D is perhaps TRBD1 (5 bases). V dropped 5 bases and J dropped 0 bases, with 14 bases sitting between them. The CDR3 length is 16 residues. Germline CDR1 and CDR2: SGHTA and FQGNSA. The CDR3 region is CASSIDRLLAKNIQYF. The DNA of the CDR3 is TGTGCCAGCAGCATCGACAGACTTCTAGCCAAAAACATTCAGTACTTC.

This chain connects TRBV7-2 to TRBJ2-3; D is undetermined. The CDR3 runs 14 residues. Germline CDR1 reads SGHTA; CDR2 reads FQGNSA. V shed 3 bases and J shed 5 bases, with 12 bases lying between them. The CDR3 region has the DNA TGTGCCAGCAGCTTCTCAGCGATTAGAGATACGCAGTATTTT. This codes for CASSFSAIRDTQYF.

In this sample, this clonotype turned up many times. The chain is built from TRBV28 and TRBJ1-1; 7 bases match TRBD1. J gave up 5 bases and V 6 bases, and 12 bases lay outside the gene matches. CDR1 MDHEN and CDR2 SYDVKM come from the germline V gene. CDR3 length: 15 amino acids. The CDR3 reads CASSLRQGWRTEAFF. The CDR3 DNA reads TGTGCCAGCAGCCTAAGACAGGGATGGCGTACTGAAGCTTTCTTT.

In its sample, this clonotype was seen many times. This chain joins TRBV10-3 and TRBJ1-4; possible D gene TRBD1, 6 bases. V lost 3 bases, J lost 2 bases, and 10 bases lay in between. There are 15 residues in the CDR3. Per the germline V gene, CDR1 is ENHRY and CDR2 is SYGVKD. The CDR3 spells CAISDPGDTNEKLFF. The CDR3, as DNA: TGTGCCATCAGTGATCCAGGGGACACTAATGAAAAACTGTTTTTT.

The CDR3 coding sequence is TGCAGTGCTAGAGAGAGATACACTGAAGCTTTCTTT. Residues: CSARERYTEAFF. The chain carries TRBV20-1 and TRBJ1-1; D unresolved. The CDR3 covers 12 residues. Per germline, CDR1 DFQATT and CDR2 SNEGSKA (reference sequence). Trimming removed 0 bases at V and 3 bases at J, with 5 bases between.

V gene TRBV20-1 combines with J gene TRBJ2-1, with 10 bases fitting TRBD2. This CDR3 contains 16 residues. V gave up 0 bases and J gave up 0 bases; unmatched junction bases: 2. Germline CDR1 reads DFQATT; CDR2 reads SNEGSKA (reference sequence). This CDR3 reads CSARDSGRHSYNEQFF. The CDR3 DNA follows: TGCAGTGCTAGAGATAGCGGGAGGCACTCCTACAATGAGCAGTTCTTC.

This clonotype was observed at least ten times. The chain combines TRBV7-3 with TRBJ1-5; TRBD1 agrees at 8 bases. The CDR3 is 13 amino acids. The germline V gene has CDR1 SGHTA and CDR2 FQGTGA. With V trimmed by 2 bases and J by 6 bases, 0 bases remained unmatched. The chain's CDR3 is CASSLGQGQPQHF. The CDR3 nucleotides are TGTGCCAGCAGCTTAGGACAGGGTCAGCCCCAGCATTTT.

The CDR3 region has the DNA TGTGCCAGCAGCTTTATCTCGGGGGGACTGAACACTGAAGCTTTCTTT. This sequence encodes CASSFISGGLNTEAFF. The chain links TRBV13 to TRBJ1-1, with D possibly being TRBD1 (5 bases). V lost 3 bases and J lost 0, with 14 bases in between. This CDR3 contains 16 residues. Germline V gene data show CDR1 as PRHDT and CDR2 as FYEKMQ (reference sequence).

This clonotype was observed many times. This sequence joins TRBV7-8 and TRBJ2-7; D is perhaps TRBD1 (5 bases). The CDR3 consists of 16 residues. Trimming shortened V by 1 base and J by 7 bases, and 20 bases separated the two germline ends. Germline values: CDR1 SGHVS, CDR2 FQNEAQ. This CDR3 reads CASSLVTPRLSGEQYF. The CDR3 coding sequence is TGTGCCAGCAGCTTAGTGACCCCTCGTTTGTCAGGGGAGCAGTACTTC.

This clonotype was seen at least ten times. The chain is built from TRBV28 and TRBJ2-7; TRBD1 matches 7 bases. The CDR3 covers 15 residues. Trimming at V came to 3 bases and at J to 1 base, leaving 6 bases not matched to a gene. CDR1 MDHEN and CDR2 SYDVKM come from the germline V gene. CDR3 sequence reads: CASSFAGTVSYEQYF. CDR3 nucleotide sequence: TGTGCCAGCAGTTTCGCCGGGACAGTATCCTACGAGCAGTACTTC.

This clonotype was seen only a few times. V and J are TRBV5-1 and TRBJ2-1; 9 bases agree with TRBD2. Trimming removed 3 bases from V and 6 bases from J; junction bases left unmatched: 7. The V gene's germline CDR1 is SGHRS and CDR2 YFSETQ. This CDR3 spans 15 amino acids. Here the CDR3 DNA reads TGCGCCAGCAGCTCTCGTGGTAGCGGGAGCAATGAGCAGTTCTTC. Amino acids: CASSSRGSGSNEQFF.

The chain has TRBV19 and TRBJ1-1, with TRBD1 identical over 8 bases. Looked up from germline, CDR1 is LNHDA and CDR2 is SQIVND (reference sequence). This CDR3 is built from 14 residues. With V trimmed by 10 bases and J by 0 bases, 7 bases remained unmatched. CDR3 in DNA: TGTGCCACCTTCCGGGACAGGTTGAACACTGAAGCTTTCTTT. As protein: CATFRDRLNTEAFF.

The J gene is TRBJ2-4, the V gene TRBV20-1; the D is unclear. Germline V gives CDR1 DFQATT, CDR2 SNEGSKA (reference sequence). Trimming removed 7 bases from V and 6 bases from J, with 13 bases in between. CDR3 length equals 12 residues. Here the CDR3 DNA reads TGCAGTGGAAGAGTGGGTACAAACATTCAGTACTTC. This translates into CSGRVGTNIQYF.

This clonotype has more than one count but fewer than ten. This sequence joins TRBV20-1 and TRBJ2-3, with 7 nucleotides matching TRBD2. This CDR3 has 16 residues. From germline, CDR1 is DFQATT and CDR2 SNEGSKA (reference sequence). V was clipped by 7 bases and J by 0 bases; unmatched bases: 13. The CDR3 spells CSGWVVGGLSTDTQYF. The CDR3 DNA is TGCAGTGGATGGGTAGTGGGAGGGCTAAGCACAGATACGCAGTATTTT.

This clonotype was detected many times. The genes are TRBV7-2 and TRBJ2-7; no clear D gene. CDR3 length: 15 residues. CDR1 SGHTA and CDR2 FQGNSA come from the germline V gene. Trimming removed 5 bases at V and 6 bases at J, with 20 bases between. CDR3 amino acids: CASSPRALMTGEQYF. As DNA, the CDR3 is TGTGCCAGCAGCCCCCGGGCCCTTATGACGGGCGAGCAGTACTTC. Together with reference TRBV7-2 and TRBJ2-7, the CDR3 gives the full variable domain: GAGVSQSPSNKVTEKGKDVELRCDPISGHTALYWYRQSLGQGLEFLIYFQGNSAPDKSGLPSDRFSAERTGGSVSTLTIQRTQQEDSAVYLCASSPRALMTGEQYFGPGTRLTVT.

This clonotype was seen at least ten times. The chain uses TRBV12-3 or TRBV12-4 and TRBJ2-2, with D possibly called TRBD1 or TRBD2 (6 bases each). CDR3 length equals 17 residues. V lost 7 bases and J 8 bases, leaving 26 bases between the germline ends. The CDR3 sequence is CASNDLFGGREGGELFF. The CDR3, as DNA: TGTGCCAGCAACGACCTGTTTGGGGGGCGCGAGGGAGGGGAGCTGTTTTTT.

The sample holds many counts of this clonotype. The chain recombines TRBV7-2 with TRBJ2-7; D gene uncertain. Trimming took 2 bases from V and 5 from J, leaving 13 bases between them. The CDR3 extends over 14 amino acids. Per the germline V gene, CDR1 is SGHTA and CDR2 is FQGNSA. CDR3 loop: CASSLKASVHEQYF. Here the CDR3 DNA reads TGTGCCAGCAGCTTAAAAGCCAGTGTCCACGAGCAGTACTTC.